This T cell receptor (beta chain) was recovered during a study of blood T cell repertoires in COVID-19. About the research overall: Samples representing acute and convalescent COVID-19 were sourced from the United States, Italy and Spain. T cells, B-cell-depleted T cells, or PBMCs provided the cDNA or gDNA that served as material.

Trimming cost V 3 bases and J 1 base, with 6 bases left between them. The CDR3 extends over 14 amino acids. CDR1 and CDR2 from the germline V gene are KGHSH and LQKENI. Grouping used clinical history reported by participants in a survey and questionnaire. The method was immunoSEQ multiplex PCR; TCRdb's version includes in-frame clones alone and lacks a portion of them. The sample consists of just over 300,000 clones, 90% of them appearing once. The material sequenced was PBMCs or T cells enriched from blood (not recorded which). The genes are TRBV18 and TRBJ2-2; possible D gene TRBD1, 6 bases. This TCR derives from a woman aged 18-29 years with acute COVID-19. The CDR3 nucleotides read TGTGCCAGCTCACCGGGACAGAACACCGGGGAGCTGTTTTTT. Amino acids: CASSPGQNTGELFF.